This TCR beta chain emerged from a study of T-cell reconstitution after alpha-beta-depleted transplantation in children. Findings of the study overall: T-cell numbers and diversity one year post-transplant derived largely from freshly generated T cells.

Preparation of the TCRbeta library involved a method that used unique molecular identifiers. TCRdb passed the PCR reads through MiXCR, listing each CDR3 protein once. The table records about 300,000 distinct CDR3 sequences, about a tenth of them present only once. This CDR3 contains 13 residues. V was shortened by 2 bases and J by 1 base, with 5 bases between the two germline ends. Germline lookup yields CDR1 MNHNY and CDR2 SVGAGI (reference sequence). A word on this clonotype: The antigen remains unidentified.

The sample in question was PBMCs, obtained before TCRalphabeta/CD19-depleted stem cell transplant. The chain is built from TRBV6-6 and TRBJ1-1; D is unclear. The TCR comes from a boy in the first two years of life with acute myeloid leukemia, due to receive a stem cell transplant. Here the CDR3 reads CASSYDGNTEAFF. The DNA of the CDR3 is TGTGCCAGCAGTTACGACGGGAACACTGAAGCTTTCTTT.